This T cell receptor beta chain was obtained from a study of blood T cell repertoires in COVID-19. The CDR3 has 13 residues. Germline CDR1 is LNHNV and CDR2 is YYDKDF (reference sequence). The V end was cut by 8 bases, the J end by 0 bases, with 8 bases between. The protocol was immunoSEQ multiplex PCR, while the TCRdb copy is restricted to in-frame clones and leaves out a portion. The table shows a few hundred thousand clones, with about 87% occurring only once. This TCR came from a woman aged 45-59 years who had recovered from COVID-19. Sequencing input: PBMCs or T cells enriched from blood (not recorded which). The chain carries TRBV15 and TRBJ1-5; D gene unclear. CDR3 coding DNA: TGTGCCACCGCGGAGGATAGCAATCAGCCCCAGCATTTT. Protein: CATAEDSNQPQHF.